The 13 T cell receptor beta chains given below trace back to one sample, sequenced in a study of post-analysis software for immune sequencing data. Study results and limitations: About 5 TRBV segments were significantly more frequent in patients than in controls. TRBV5-6, TRBV5-1 and TRBV20-1 were among these segments.

These receptors' targets are unknown. Prepared libraries of TCR beta cDNA carried unique molecular identifiers. TCRdb analysed the PCR reads with MiXCR anew, one entry per CDR3 protein. The table has some 260,000 distinct CDR3 sequences, 30% to 45% seen once. Sequenced sample: blood. The origin of the receptors is a girl between 10 and 17 years old with multiple sclerosis.

This clonotype was seen repeatedly, ten times or more. The chain joins TRBV2 to TRBJ2-1; D is tentatively TRBD1 or TRBD2 (6 bases each). This CDR3 comprises 12 residues. V gave up 4 bases and J gave up 9 bases, with 10 bases separating them. Germline V gene data show CDR1 as SNHLY and CDR2 as FYNNEI. The CDR3 spells CASSGRGGEQFF. The CDR3 nucleotides read TGTGCCAGCAGTGGCAGGGGAGGTGAGCAGTTCTTC. The full variable domain, in which reference TRBV2 and TRBJ2-1 provide the parts outside the CDR3, is EPEVTQTPSHQVTQMGQEVILRCVPISNHLYFYWYRQILGQKVEFLVSFYNNEISEKSEIFDDQFSVERPDGSNFTLKIRSTKLEDSAMYFCASSGRGGEQFFGPGTRLTVL.

A word on this clonotype: Just one base apart from a much larger clone, this may be a read error. V is TRBV2 and J is TRBJ2-1; 12 bases line up with TRBD2. This CDR3 comprises 15 residues. Germline V gene sequence: CDR1 SNHLY, CDR2 FYNNEI. The CDR3 nucleotides read TGTGCCAGCAGCGGGACTAGCGGGCCTTACAGTGAGCAGTTCTTC. This codes for CASSGTSGPYSEQFF. The full variable domain, with the rest looked up from reference TRBV2 and TRBJ2-1, is EPEVTQTPSHQVTQMGQEVILRCVPISNHLYFYWYRQILGQKVEFLVSFYNNEISEKSEIFDDQFSVERPDGSNFTLKIRSTKLEDSAMYFCASSGTSGPYSEQFFGPGTRLTVL.

The chain combines TRBV2 with TRBJ2-4; no clear D. The J call is in doubt because the DNA end fits TRBJ2-7 better. Germline assignment: CDR1 SNHLY and CDR2 FYNNEI. The CDR3 loop spans 15 amino acids. CDR3 sequence (DNA): TGTGCCAGCAGATTGGGTACGAGTACCTCCTACGAGCAGTACTTC. Protein: CASRLGTSTSYEQYF.

The genes are TRBV20-1 and TRBJ2-1; D not certain. Germline assignment: CDR1 DFQATT and CDR2 SNEGSKA (reference sequence). The ends were cut back, 0 bases at V and 0 bases at J, with 6 bases in the middle. There are 14 residues in the CDR3. For the CDR3, the DNA is TGCAGTGCTAGAGAGTATAGCTCCTACAATGAGCAGTTCTTC. Protein product: CSAREYSSYNEQFF.

The table lists this clonotype with many counts. The CDR3 region is CAGAGERRGNEQFF. The CDR3 DNA sequence: TGTGCCGGCGCGGGGGAGAGGCGAGGCAATGAGCAGTTCTTC. The chain is built from TRBV7-9 and TRBJ2-1; TRBD2 matches 7 bases. Germline lookup yields CDR1 SEHNR and CDR2 FQNEAQ (reference sequence). Trimming at V came to 11 bases and at J to 6 bases, leaving 13 bases not matched to a gene. This CDR3 contains 14 residues.

The rearrangement joins TRBV29-1 to TRBJ2-3; D is perhaps TRBD2 (5 bases). Germline assignment: CDR1 SQVTM and CDR2 ANQGSEA. The CDR3 has 15 residues. Trimming removed 4 bases at V and 2 bases at J, with 16 bases between. CDR3 DNA: TGCAGCGTTGCCCACGAACGGGGAGACACAGATACGCAGTATTTT. It yields the protein CSVAHERGDTDTQYF.

This clonotype has only one observation. This chain joins TRBV6-6 and TRBJ2-5; perhaps TRBD2 as D (5 bases). The end of the DNA is better explained by TRBJ2-7, so the J call may be wrong. CDR3 length: 14 residues. CDR1 MNHNY and CDR2 SVGAGI come from the germline V gene (reference sequence). CDR3 sequence (DNA): TGTGCCAGCAGTTACGAGCTAGCAGTCCGCGAGCAGTACTTC. It is translated as CASSYELAVREQYF.

This clonotype occurred many times. This chain links TRBV20-1 with TRBJ1-1; the D gene is possibly TRBD1 (5 bases). Germline loops: CDR1 DFQATT, CDR2 SNEGSKA (reference sequence). CDR3 length equals 16 residues. Trimming stripped 6 bases from V and 4 bases from J, with 24 bases between. CDR3 region: CSARRGVGRVATEAFF. The CDR3 nucleotides read TGCAGTGCCCGCCGGGGGGTAGGTAGGGTGGCCACTGAAGCTTTCTTT.

The gene calls are TRBV20-1 and TRBJ2-7; D is possibly TRBD1 (6 bases). CDR1 and CDR2 from the germline V gene are DFQATT and SNEGSKA (reference sequence). The V gene lost 0 bases and the J gene lost 5 bases, with 11 bases spanning the gap. This CDR3 has 13 amino acids. The CDR3 loop is CSARDSPGDEQYF. The DNA for the CDR3 is TGCAGTGCTAGAGATTCTCCAGGGGACGAGCAGTACTTC.

The rearrangement links TRBV7-2 to TRBJ2-1, with 7 bases identical to TRBD2. Trimming at V came to 3 bases and at J to 8 bases, leaving 7 bases not matched to a gene. The CDR3 has 14 amino acids. Germline CDR1 is SGHTA and CDR2 is FQGNSA. CDR3 in amino acids: CASSFGRERHEQFF. The CDR3 nucleotides are TGTGCCAGCAGCTTTGGGCGGGAGAGACATGAGCAGTTCTTC. The full variable domain, in which reference TRBV7-2 and TRBJ2-1 provide the parts outside the CDR3, is GAGVSQSPSNKVTEKGKDVELRCDPISGHTALYWYRQSLGQGLEFLIYFQGNSAPDKSGLPSDRFSAERTGGSVSTLTIQRTQQEDSAVYLCASSFGRERHEQFFGPGTRLTVL.

This chain links TRBV19 with TRBJ2-3, with 7 bases that match TRBD1. Germline V CDR1 and CDR2: LNHDA, SQIVND (reference sequence). Germline trimming cut 9 bases from V and 4 bases from J; bases unmatched to any gene: 4. The CDR3 consists of 12 residues. CDR3 coding DNA: TGTGCCAGCTCCCAGGGGGCAGATACGCAGTATTTT. Translating it yields CASSQGADTQYF.

The J gene is TRBJ2-7, the V gene TRBV7-2; D possibly corresponds to TRBD1 (5 bases). V shed 3 bases and J shed 6 bases, with 12 bases lying between them. CDR3 length: 13 residues. Looked up from germline, CDR1 is SGHTA and CDR2 is FQGNSA. This chain's CDR3 is CASSFGQTIEQYF. Written as DNA, the CDR3 is TGTGCCAGCAGCTTCGGACAAACAATCGAGCAGTACTTC.

This rearrangement joins TRBV5-1 to TRBJ2-5; D remains unclear. V dropped 1 base and J dropped 2 bases, with 9 bases sitting between them. Germline values: CDR1 SGHRS, CDR2 YFSETQ. This CDR3 is 14 amino acids long. CDR3 DNA: TGCGCCAGCAGCTTGTCGTCACAGCAAGAGACCCAGTACTTC. It translates to CASSLSSQQETQYF.